These 32 T cell receptor beta chains came from one sample sequenced in a study of cytomegalovirus exposure and HLA in healthy donors. TCRdb keeps only in-frame clones here, not all; method: immunoSEQ multiplex PCR. The sample has some 60,000 clones, 90% to 96% seen once. The specimen was PBMCs. The origin of the receptors is a young man in good health and CMV-seronegative.

The chain carries TRBV2 and TRBJ2-2; D is undetermined. V lost 6 bases and J lost 0, with 8 bases in between. Germline V lookup: CDR1 SNHLY, CDR2 FYNNEI. CDR3 length: 14 amino acids. The DNA of the CDR3 is TGTGCCAGCAGGAGCACAGCGAACACCGGGGAGCTGTTTTTT. As protein: CASRSTANTGELFF. The full variable domain, rest sourced from reference TRBV2 and TRBJ2-2, is EPEVTQTPSHQVTQMGQEVILRCVPISNHLYFYWYRQILGQKVEFLVSFYNNEISEKSEIFDDQFSVERPDGSNFTLKIRSTKLEDSAMYFCASRSTANTGELFFGEGSRLTVL.

This clone came up once. This chain joins TRBV18 and TRBJ2-7; TRBD2 matches at 8 bases. Germline loops: CDR1 KGHSH, CDR2 LQKENI. This CDR3 has 13 amino acids. Trimming removed 6 bases from V and 5 bases from J; junction bases left unmatched: 6. This CDR3 reads CASSPGAGDEQYF. The CDR3 nucleotides read TGTGCCAGCTCCCCGGGAGCGGGAGACGAGCAGTACTTC.

A remark on this clone: The sample contains more than one DNA sequence encoding this CDR3. The chain carries TRBV27 and TRBJ2-7; D is undetermined. Germline CDR1 MNHEY, CDR2 SMNVEV (reference sequence). This CDR3 has 11 residues. Between the trimmed V and J ends, which lost 6 bases and 4 bases, there was a span of 7 bases. The chain's CDR3 is CASSPGYEQYF. The CDR3 bases are TGTGCCAGCAGCCCAGGATACGAGCAGTACTTC.

Only one count was recorded for this clone. This chain joins TRBV28 and TRBJ2-5; possibly TRBD2 for D (7 bases). Per germline, CDR1 MDHEN and CDR2 SYDVKM. Deletions cut 7 bases from V and 4 bases from J, with 16 bases between. This CDR3 has 14 amino acids. CDR3 protein: CASNSGGRRETQYF. CDR3 bases: TGTGCCAGCAACTCCGGGGGGCGGCGAGAGACCCAGTACTTC.

This chain uses TRBV5-1 with TRBJ2-2; TRBD1 matches 8 bases. Germline V gene data show CDR1 as SGHRS and CDR2 as YFSETQ. The CDR3 consists of 15 residues. With 0 bases clipped from V and 4 bases from J, the junction kept 2 bases outside the gene matches. CDR3 sequence: CASSLARGRTGELFF. CDR3 DNA: TGCGCCAGCAGCTTGGCCAGGGGGCGCACCGGGGAGCTGTTTTTT.

The V and J genes are TRBV4-1 and TRBJ1-5; 9 nucleotides line up with TRBD1. Germline V lookup: CDR1 MGHRA, CDR2 YSYEKL. This CDR3 spans 19 amino acids. J was trimmed by 2 bases and V by 0 bases; bases with no gene match: 11. The CDR3 loop reads CASSQERQGEAAGNQPQHF. The CDR3 region has the DNA TGCGCCAGCAGCCAAGAGCGACAGGGGGAGGCCGCGGGCAATCAGCCCCAGCATTTT.

This chain joins TRBV28 and TRBJ1-2; D is possibly TRBD1 (6 bases). In germline, CDR1 is MDHEN, CDR2 SYDVKM. The CDR3 is made up of 12 amino acids. Trimming left V 6 bases short and J 6 bases short, with 11 bases between. CDR3 residues: CASSSRGNGYTF. CDR3 nucleotide sequence: TGTGCCAGCAGCAGCAGGGGAAATGGCTACACCTTC.

V and J are TRBV11-2 and TRBJ2-3, with 13 bases that match TRBD2. The CDR3 consists of 16 residues. V was clipped by 5 bases and J by 0 bases; unmatched bases: 2. Germline V gene data show CDR1 as SGHAT and CDR2 as FQNNGV. The CDR3 bases are TGTGCCAGCAGCGAGGGACTAGCGGGGAGCACAGATACGCAGTATTTT. Its translation: CASSEGLAGSTDTQYF.

V gene TRBV4-1 combines with J gene TRBJ1-2; no clear D. The CDR3 has 13 amino acids. The germline V gene encodes CDR1 MGHRA and CDR2 YSYEKL. The V end lost 0 bases, the J end lost 4 bases, and 6 bases lay between the germline ends. CDR3 amino acids: CASSQDFSYGYTF. In DNA form, the CDR3 reads TGCGCCAGCAGCCAAGATTTTAGCTATGGCTACACCTTC.

This clone has only a few counts. J is TRBJ2-1 and V is TRBV19; D might be TRBD2 (6 bases). Germline CDR1 reads LNHDA; CDR2 reads SQIVND (reference sequence). The V end lost 3 bases, the J end lost 6 bases, and 12 bases lay between the germline ends. The CDR3 extends over 14 amino acids. CDR3 protein: CASSIGGAANEQFF. The CDR3 DNA follows: TGTGCCAGTAGTATCGGGGGAGCGGCCAATGAGCAGTTCTTC.

This chain uses TRBV28 with TRBJ2-5; the match to TRBD2 covers 8 bases. The J segment lost 2 bases and the V segment lost 5 bases, leaving 10 bases of the junction unmatched. The germline CDR1 and CDR2 sequences are MDHEN and SYDVKM. The CDR3 consists of 16 residues. The CDR3 DNA follows: TGTGCCAGCAGTCCTACCTTAGCGGGGAAGCAAGAGACCCAGTACTTC. It translates to CASSPTLAGKQETQYF. Complete variable domain (other parts from reference TRBV28 and TRBJ2-5): DVKVTQSSRYLVKRTGEKVFLECVQDMDHENMFWYRQDPGLGLRLIYFSYDVKMKEKGDIPEGYSVSREKKERFSLILESASTNQTSMYLCASSPTLAGKQETQYFGPGTRLLVL.

V is TRBV27 and J is TRBJ1-2; 7 bases line up with TRBD1. Germline CDR1 and CDR2: MNHEY and SMNVEV (reference sequence). V trimming: 6 bases; J trimming: 0 bases; junction bases outside the gene matches: 4. CDR3 length: 14 amino acids. This CDR3 reads CASRRQGANYGYTF. The CDR3 bases are TGTGCCAGCAGGCGACAGGGTGCTAACTATGGCTACACCTTC.

This clone was seen once. The rearrangement links TRBV30 to TRBJ1-4; the D gene is possibly TRBD1 (5 bases). The V and J ends lost 6 bases and 7 bases respectively, with 18 bases between them. The CDR3 sequence is 14 residues long. Germline V gives CDR1 GTSNPN, CDR2 SVGIG (reference sequence). CDR3 bases: TGTGCCTGCCAAAGCGTGGGGGGAACTGAAAAACTGTTTTTT. Encoded protein: CACQSVGGTEKLFF.

The V gene is TRBV28, the J gene TRBJ1-4, with D perhaps matching TRBD1 (6 bases). This CDR3 region has 15 residues. Between the trimmed V and J ends, which lost 6 bases and 7 bases, there was a span of 18 bases. Germline CDR1 reads MDHEN; CDR2 reads SYDVKM. The CDR3 protein is CASSRFGQGREKLFF. CDR3 nucleotide sequence: TGTGCCAGCAGCAGGTTCGGGCAGGGGCGTGAAAAACTGTTTTTT.

This chain uses TRBV27 with TRBJ1-5; tentative D call: TRBD1 (6 bases). CDR1 and CDR2 (germline): MNHEY, SMNVEV (reference sequence). The CDR3 has 14 amino acids. The V end was cut by 10 bases, the J end by 3 bases, with 16 bases between. For the CDR3, the DNA is TGTGCCACCAATCCGGGGGGCCTCAATCAGCCCCAGCATTTT. Protein product: CATNPGGLNQPQHF.

The V and J genes are TRBV15 and TRBJ2-5, with 9 bases fitting TRBD2. Germline trimming cut 5 bases from V and 5 bases from J; bases unmatched to any gene: 6. Germline V gives CDR1 LNHNV, CDR2 YYDKDF (reference sequence). This CDR3 has 14 residues. This CDR3 reads CATSSYSGSETQYF. CDR3 DNA sequence: TGTGCCACCAGCTCCTATAGCGGGAGTGAGACCCAGTACTTC.

The chain uses TRBV28 and TRBJ2-7, with a tentative D call TRBD1 (6 bases). This CDR3 has 15 residues. The germline V gene encodes CDR1 MDHEN and CDR2 SYDVKM. Trimming removed 5 bases from V and 2 bases from J, with 16 bases in between. CDR3 nucleotides: TGTGCCAGCAGTCCACAGAACAGGGTTCCCTACGAGCAGTACTTC. It yields the protein CASSPQNRVPYEQYF.

This chain joins TRBV13 and TRBJ2-1; 8 bases align to TRBD2. This CDR3 comprises 14 residues. Germline V gives CDR1 PRHDT, CDR2 FYEKMQ (reference sequence). V shed 3 bases, J shed 4 bases, and the junction held 2 bases outside the gene matches. The DNA of the CDR3 is TGTGCCAGCAGCTTCGGCGGGAGGTACAATGAGCAGTTCTTC. It specifies CASSFGGRYNEQFF.

This clone was counted a single time. The rearrangement links TRBV4-2 to TRBJ2-7, with 10 positions matching TRBD2. Germline assignment: CDR1 LGHNA and CDR2 YNFKEQ. This CDR3 contains 14 residues. The V gene end was trimmed by 1 base and the J gene end by 3 bases; junction bases not matched to a gene: 0. DNA for the CDR3: TGTGCCAGCAGCCAAGGACTAGCGGGCTACGAGCAGTACTTC. This codes for CASSQGLAGYEQYF.

This rearrangement joins TRBV5-1 to TRBJ2-2; 10 nucleotides line up with TRBD2. The CDR3 has 18 amino acids. Trimming at V came to 4 bases and at J to 5 bases, leaving 14 bases not matched to a gene. Germline CDR1 and CDR2: SGHRS and YFSETQ. CDR3 sequence (DNA): TGCGCCAGCAGCCGGGATCTAGCGGGAGTCTACGGGACCGGGGAGCTGTTTTTT. Protein sequence: CASSRDLAGVYGTGELFF. Complete variable domain (other parts from reference TRBV5-1 and TRBJ2-2): KAGVTQTPRYLIKTRGQQVTLSCSPISGHRSVSWYQQTPGQGLQFLFEYFSETQRNKGNFPGRFSGRQFSNSRSEMNVSTLELGDSALYLCASSRDLAGVYGTGELFFGEGSRLTVL.

The V and J genes are TRBV19 and TRBJ1-2; TRBD1 agrees at 7 bases. The CDR3 runs 13 residues. Germline assignment: CDR1 LNHDA and CDR2 SQIVND (reference sequence). The V and J ends lost 8 bases and 4 bases, in that order; junction bases with no gene match: 7. The DNA of the CDR3 is TGTGCCAGTTCCGACAGGGCCGGCTATGGCTACACCTTC. Residues: CASSDRAGYGYTF.

This chain connects TRBV28 to TRBJ2-7; possible D gene TRBD1, 6 bases. Germline CDR1 and CDR2: MDHEN and SYDVKM. V dropped 7 bases and J dropped 7 bases, with 17 bases sitting between them. The CDR3 runs to 13 residues. The CDR3 is CASTRTASQEQYF. The CDR3 nucleotides read TGTGCCAGCACAAGGACAGCTTCGCAGGAGCAGTACTTC.

This chain joins TRBV6-1 and TRBJ2-3, with 11 positions matching TRBD2. The germline V gene encodes CDR1 MNHNS and CDR2 SASEGT. Trimming took 2 bases from V and 2 from J; bases not matched to a gene: 21. The CDR3 runs 22 residues. The CDR3 reads CASSEKTRGEGLAGGYTDTQYF. CDR3 sequence (DNA): TGTGCCAGCAGTGAAAAGACAAGGGGAGAAGGACTAGCGGGTGGATACACAGATACGCAGTATTTT.

The chain recombines TRBV6-5 with TRBJ2-7; D not certain. This CDR3 has 14 residues. Trimming stripped 6 bases from V and 0 bases from J, with 12 bases between. CDR1 MNHEY and CDR2 SVGAGI come from the germline V gene. CDR3 bases: TGTGCCAGCAGCCTCACGGTTGCCTCCTACGAGCAGTACTTC. It translates to CASSLTVASYEQYF.

The table lists this clone with a count of one. V usage is TRBV10-2 and J usage is TRBJ2-1; 8 positions match TRBD1. Trimming cost V 2 bases and J 7 bases; bases outside gene matches: 7. The germline V gene has CDR1 WSHSY and CDR2 SAAADI. The CDR3 consists of 15 residues. CDR3 DNA: TGCGCCAGCAGTGAGGACAGGGGATTCTTAAATGAGCAGTTCTTC. Translating gives CASSEDRGFLNEQFF.

The chain employs TRBV28 and TRBJ2-1, with 7 bases lining up with TRBD1. The germline gives CDR1 MDHEN, CDR2 SYDVKM. The CDR3 is made up of 14 amino acids. The V and J ends lost 3 bases and 8 bases, in that order; junction bases with no gene match: 7. In nucleotides, the CDR3 is TGTGCCAGCAGTTTTTTTGACAGGGCCCATGAGCAGTTCTTC. It yields the protein CASSFFDRAHEQFF.

The chain recombines TRBV5-4 with TRBJ2-1; maybe TRBD2 (7 bases). Germline CDR1 is SGHNT and CDR2 is YYREEE (reference sequence). Trimming shortened V by 0 bases and J by 7 bases, and 14 bases separated the two germline ends. CDR3 length: 15 residues. The CDR3 bases are TGTGCCAGCAGCTTGGCCTTCGCGGGGGCAAATGAGCAGTTCTTC. It yields the protein CASSLAFAGANEQFF. Filled out from reference TRBV5-4 and TRBJ2-1, the complete variable domain reads ETGVTQSPTHLIKTRGQQVTLRCSSQSGHNTVSWYQQALGQGPQFIFQYYREEENGRGNFPPRFSGLQFPNYSSELNVNALELDDSALYLCASSLAFAGANEQFFGPGTRLTVL.

CDR3 DNA: TGTGCCAGCAGCTATAGCGGGGAATTGGCCTACGAGCAGTACTTC. It is translated as CASSYSGELAYEQYF. The rearrangement uses TRBV7-2 and TRBJ2-7; TRBD2 matches at 8 bases. Germline assignment: CDR1 SGHTA and CDR2 FQGNSA. The CDR3 spans 15 residues. J was trimmed by 2 bases and V by 4 bases; bases with no gene match: 7.

The V call is TRBV7-2, the J call TRBJ2-7; 7 bases are shared with TRBD2. CDR1 SGHTA and CDR2 FQGNSA come from the germline V gene. J was trimmed by 2 bases and V by 1 base; bases with no gene match: 2. The CDR3 contains 14 residues. The CDR3 here is CASSLVAGPYEQYF. The CDR3 DNA is TGTGCCAGCAGCTTAGTAGCGGGTCCCTACGAGCAGTACTTC.

The sample holds a few counts of this clone. The CDR3 sequence is CSVAPSGNEQYF. The CDR3 DNA reads TGCAGCGTTGCTCCCAGCGGGAACGAGCAGTACTTC. The chain is built from TRBV29-1 and TRBJ2-7; 7 bases align to TRBD2. Germline V CDR1 and CDR2: SQVTM, ANQGSEA. There are 12 residues in the CDR3. Unmatched junction bases numbered 5, after V lost 4 bases and J lost 5 bases.

The CDR3, as DNA: TGTGCCAGCAGTTTATGGTTCTCGGGGATAGAACAACAGGAGACCCAGTACTTC. Protein product: CASSLWFSGIEQQETQYF. V usage is TRBV28 and J usage is TRBJ2-5; tentatively, D is TRBD2 (5 bases). The germline V gene has CDR1 MDHEN and CDR2 SYDVKM. V lost 0 bases to trimming and J lost 5 bases, with 22 bases between them. This CDR3 is built from 18 residues.

This CDR3 is CAWSPSGRGYTDTQYF. Here the CDR3 DNA reads TGTGCCTGGAGCCCTAGCGGGAGAGGGTACACAGATACGCAGTATTTT. The chain links TRBV30 to TRBJ2-3; 10 bases agree with TRBD2. V gave up 3 bases and J gave up 2 bases; unmatched junction bases: 8. CDR1 GTSNPN and CDR2 SVGIG come from the germline V gene (reference sequence). The CDR3 length is 16 residues.